The next 11 T cell receptor beta chains were all read from a single sample in a study of T cells in localized non-small cell lung cancer. The method was immunoSEQ multiplex PCR; TCRdb's version includes in-frame clones alone and lacks a portion of them. In the table there are under 65,000 clones, around four fifths of which are singletons. This sample comprised peripheral blood, obtained before any cancer treatment. Receptors originate from a female donor older than 55 with stage II squamous cell lung carcinoma.

This sequence joins TRBV28 and TRBJ1-3; D not certain. CDR3 length equals 15 residues. V lost 5 bases and J 4 bases, leaving 15 bases between the germline ends. Looked up from germline, CDR1 is MDHEN and CDR2 is SYDVKM. Here the CDR3 reads CASSIPGRLGNTIYF. CDR3 nucleotides: TGTGCCAGCAGTATCCCTGGACGGCTAGGAAACACCATATATTTT.

The genes are TRBV14 and TRBJ1-2; D unresolved. Looked up from germline, CDR1 is SGHDN and CDR2 is FVKESK. The CDR3 is made up of 13 amino acids. V lost 5 bases to trimming and J lost 8 bases, with 15 bases between them. CDR3 amino acids: CASSVRSLVGYTF. CDR3 DNA sequence: TGTGCCAGCAGCGTGAGATCCCTAGTGGGCTACACCTTC.

The chain couples TRBV18 to TRBJ2-3; 8 positions match TRBD1. Looked up from germline, CDR1 is KGHSH and CDR2 is LQKENI. The V gene end was trimmed by 3 bases and the J gene end by 3 bases; junction bases not matched to a gene: 8. The CDR3 extends over 16 amino acids. The CDR3 is CASSPSGQEWTDTQYF. CDR3 sequence (DNA): TGTGCCAGCTCACCGTCGGGACAGGAGTGGACAGATACGCAGTATTTT.

J is TRBJ2-5 and V is TRBV9; 10 bases match TRBD2. V gave up 0 bases and J gave up 2 bases; unmatched junction bases: 7. The germline V gene has CDR1 SGDLS and CDR2 YYNGEE. The length of the CDR3 is 17 residues. Here the CDR3 DNA reads TGTGCCAGCAGCGTAGACGGAACTAGCGGGGTACAAGAGACCCAGTACTTC. It encodes CASSVDGTSGVQETQYF.

A single count supports this clone. V usage is TRBV5-1 and J usage is TRBJ2-1; 8 bases are shared with TRBD2. V trimming: 1 base; J trimming: 5 bases; junction bases outside the gene matches: 5. Germline-derived CDR1 and CDR2 are SGHRS and YFSETQ. The CDR3 contains 15 residues. CDR3 nucleotides: TGCGCCAGCAGCTTGAACGCGGGGGGCCACAATGAGCAGTTCTTC. Amino acids: CASSLNAGGHNEQFF.

This clone was seen only a few times. The sample carries other DNA sequences with the same CDR3. This chain uses TRBV18 with TRBJ2-7; D is unclear. This CDR3 is 14 amino acids long. V lost 0 bases and J lost 0, with 6 bases in between. The germline V gene has CDR1 KGHSH and CDR2 LQKENI. This CDR3 reads CASSPPGFSYEQYF. Here the CDR3 DNA reads TGTGCCAGCTCACCACCGGGATTCTCCTACGAGCAGTACTTC.

This chain links TRBV25-1 with TRBJ1-1; unclear D gene. CDR1 and CDR2 from the germline V gene are MGHDK and SYGVNS. V dropped 6 bases and J dropped 5 bases, with 13 bases sitting between them. This CDR3 is 13 amino acids long. CDR3 DNA: TGTGCCAGCAGGCCAGGTAGGAGAACTGAAGCTTTCTTT. Translated: CASRPGRRTEAFF.

This clone was counted once. The rearrangement joins TRBV4-1 to TRBJ2-2; TRBD1 might be the D (6 bases). Germline loops: CDR1 MGHRA, CDR2 YSYEKL. The CDR3 is made up of 15 amino acids. Trimming pared 6 bases from V and 0 bases from J, leaving 11 bases between. CDR3 sequence (DNA): TGCGCCAGCAGTCGACAGGACCCGAACACCGGGGAGCTGTTTTTT. Translated, it gives CASSRQDPNTGELFF.

This clone occurred a few times. The chain employs TRBV5-6 and TRBJ2-4, with 7 bases that match TRBD2. Germline assignment: CDR1 SGHDT and CDR2 YYEEEE. The CDR3 is 13 amino acids. The trim removed 4 bases at V and 5 bases at J, leaving 3 bases unmatched. CDR3 amino acids: CASSPGLENIQYF. The CDR3 bases are TGTGCCAGCAGCCCAGGACTAGAAAACATTCAGTACTTC.

The chain carries TRBV19 and TRBJ1-3; D gene ambiguous. Germline assignment: CDR1 LNHDA and CDR2 SQIVND (reference sequence). V lost 5 bases and J lost 0, with 14 bases in between. The CDR3 totals 16 residues. CDR3 loop: CASSPLTAISGNTIYF. The CDR3 DNA reads TGTGCCAGTAGTCCCCTTACAGCGATCTCTGGAAACACCATATATTTT.

This chain uses TRBV25-1 with TRBJ1-6; a weak D match, TRBD1 (5 bases). The V end was cut by 3 bases, the J end by 14 bases, with 23 bases between. The CDR3 contains 16 residues. CDR1 is MGHDK, CDR2 SYGVNS, per germline. In DNA form, the CDR3 reads TGTGCCAGCAGTGATCAGACGGGAGTGGGGGTTAGGGCCCTCCACTTT. It translates to CASSDQTGVGVRALHF.